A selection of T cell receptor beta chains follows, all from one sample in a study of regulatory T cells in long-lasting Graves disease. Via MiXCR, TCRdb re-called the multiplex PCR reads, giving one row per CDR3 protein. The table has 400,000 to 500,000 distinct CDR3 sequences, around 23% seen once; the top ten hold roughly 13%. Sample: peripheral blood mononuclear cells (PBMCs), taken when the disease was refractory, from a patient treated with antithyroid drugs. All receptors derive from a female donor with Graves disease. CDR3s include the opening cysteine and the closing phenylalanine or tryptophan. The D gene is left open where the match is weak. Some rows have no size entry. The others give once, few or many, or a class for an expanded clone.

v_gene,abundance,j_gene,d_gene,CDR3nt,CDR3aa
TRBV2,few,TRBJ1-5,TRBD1,TGTGCCGGCAGCCCGGGCCAGGGGGGGAATCAGCCCCAGCATTTT,CAGSPGQGGNQPQHF
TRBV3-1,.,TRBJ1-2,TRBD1,TGTGCCAGCAGCCAAGATCGCTGGGACAGCAAACCTCCTAACTATGGCTACACCTTC,CASSQDRWDSKPPNYGYTF
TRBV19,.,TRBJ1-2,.,TGTGCCAGTAGTCCCCAAACCTACTATGGCTACACCTTC,CASSPQTYYGYTF
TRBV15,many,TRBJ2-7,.,TGTGCCACCAGCGTTAGCGGTAATGCCTACGAGCAGTACTTC,CATSVSGNAYEQYF
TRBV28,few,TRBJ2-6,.,TGTGTCAGCAGTCATAGCGGTGGGGCCAACGTCCTGACTTTC,CVSSHSGGANVLTF
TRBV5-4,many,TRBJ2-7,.,TGTGCCAGCAGCTTGCCACCGGGACACCCTTACGAGCAGTACTTC,CASSLPPGHPYEQYF
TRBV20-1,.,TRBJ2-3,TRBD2,TGCAGTTATCTTCCTGGGGCTAGCGGGAGGGGGAGCACAGATACGCAGTATTTT,CSYLPGASGRGSTDTQYF
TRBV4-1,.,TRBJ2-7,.,TGCGCCAGCAGCCAGGGAGGAACCTACGAGCAGTACTTC,CASSQGGTYEQYF
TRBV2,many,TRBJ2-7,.,TGTGCCAGCAGTGTGTCAGGTGTGGCTTGGAACGAGCAGTACTTC,CASSVSGVAWNEQYF
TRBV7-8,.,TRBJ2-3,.,TGTGCCAGCGGAGGATCGCTCACAGATACGCAGTATTTT,CASGGSLTDTQYF
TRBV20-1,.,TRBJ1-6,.,TGCAGTGCTAGAGATAGTTCGGCACGCAATAATTCACCCCTCCACTTT,CSARDSSARNNSPLHF
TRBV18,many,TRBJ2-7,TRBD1,TGTGCCAGCTCCACACAGGGGGCCACCTACGAGCAGTACTTC,CASSTQGATYEQYF
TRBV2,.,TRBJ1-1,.,TGTGCCACACTAACAGTGAACACTGAAGCTTTCTTT,CATLTVNTEAFF
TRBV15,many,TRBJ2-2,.,TGTGCCACCAGCAGAGATCTCGTGGTCACCGGGGAGCTGTTTTTT,CATSRDLVVTGELFF
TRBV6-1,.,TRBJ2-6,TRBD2,TGTGCCAGCACTAGCGGGAGTATAGCTGGGGCCAACGTCCTGACTTTC,CASTSGSIAGANVLTF
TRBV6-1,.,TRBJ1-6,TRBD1,TGTGCCAGCAGCGGGACAGGGGGCGTCAATTCACCCCTCCACTTT,CASSGTGGVNSPLHF
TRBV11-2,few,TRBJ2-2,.,TGTGCCAGTCCCAGGGTGGGCGGCAAGTACACCGGGGAGCTGTTTTTT,CASPRVGGKYTGELFF
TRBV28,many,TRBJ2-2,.,TGTGCCAGCAGTTTTTTAGGGAACACCGGGGAGCTGTTTTTT,CASSFLGNTGELFF
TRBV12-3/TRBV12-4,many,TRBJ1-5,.,TGTGCCAGCAGCCCCGGGGGGTTGGGCAATCAGCCCCAGCATTTT,CASSPGGLGNQPQHF
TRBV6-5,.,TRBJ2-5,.,TGTGCCAGCAGTTACGGGACCCCCCGCCTGTACTTC,CASSYGTPRLYF
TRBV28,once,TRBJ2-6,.,TGTGCCAGCAGTTTAGCGGACGCCCGCTCTGGGGCCAACGTCCTGACTTTC,CASSLADARSGANVLTF
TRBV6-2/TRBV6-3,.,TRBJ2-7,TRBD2,TGTGCCAGCAGTTACCCCGGGACTAGCGGGAGTCACGAGCAGTACTTC,CASSYPGTSGSHEQYF
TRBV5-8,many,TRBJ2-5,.,TGTGCCAGCAGCCCACTAACCGTTGAAGAGACCCAGTACTTC,CASSPLTVEETQYF
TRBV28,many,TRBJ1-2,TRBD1,TGTGCCAGCAGTTCCCCCGACAGGGGGCTTCGTGGCTACACCTTC,CASSSPDRGLRGYTF
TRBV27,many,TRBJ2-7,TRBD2,TGTGCCAGCAGTCCGCTTGGACTAGCGGTTGGCTACGAGCAGTACTTC,CASSPLGLAVGYEQYF
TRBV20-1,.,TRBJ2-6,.,TGCAGTGCTAGTGGACACCTGAGCTCTGGGGCCAACGTCCTGACTTTC,CSASGHLSSGANVLTF
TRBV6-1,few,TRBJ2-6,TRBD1,TGTGCCAGCAAAACCGGGACAGGGCGTCATAGTGGGGCCAACGTCCTGACTTTC,CASKTGTGRHSGANVLTF
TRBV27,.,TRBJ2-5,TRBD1,TGTGCCAGCAGGGGCAGGGGGCCAGAGACCCAGTACTTC,CASRGRGPETQYF
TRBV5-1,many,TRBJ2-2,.,TGCGCCAGCAGCTTGGACTCCCAAAAAACAACCGGGGAGCTGTTTTTT,CASSLDSQKTTGELFF
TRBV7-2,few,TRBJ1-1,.,TGTGCCAGCAGCCGGGACGGTCTCGGGTCCACTGAAGCTTTCTTT,CASSRDGLGSTEAFF
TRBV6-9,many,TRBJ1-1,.,TGTGCCAGCAGTTCGACCGACGGCTACACTGAAGCTTTCTTT,CASSSTDGYTEAFF
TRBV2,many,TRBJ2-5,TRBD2,TGTGCCAGCTGGGGTTCTTCGGGAGAGGGCGGGGGGCAAGAGACCCAGTACTTC,CASWGSSGEGGGQETQYF
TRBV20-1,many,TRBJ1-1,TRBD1,TGCAGTGCTAGGGCCTGGGACAGGGACACTGAAGCTTTCTTT,CSARAWDRDTEAFF
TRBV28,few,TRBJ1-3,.,TGTGCCAGTATGACTTCTGGAAACACCATATATTTT,CASMTSGNTIYF
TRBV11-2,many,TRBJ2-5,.,TGTGCCAGCAGCTTCCCCCAAGAGACCCAGTACTTC,CASSFPQETQYF
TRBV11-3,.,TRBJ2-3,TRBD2,TGTGCCAGCAGCTTAGATCTAGCGGGAGCGCAGTATTTT,CASSLDLAGAQYF
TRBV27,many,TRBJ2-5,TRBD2,TGTGCCAGCAGTCCCTCGGGGGCTAGCGGGAGGACAGGGACCCAGTACTTC,CASSPSGASGRTGTQYF
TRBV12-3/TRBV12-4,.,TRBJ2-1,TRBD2,TGTGCCAGCAGTTTTGCGGGAGTTTCTGCTGGTGAGCAGTTCTTC,CASSFAGVSAGEQFF
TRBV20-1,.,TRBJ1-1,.,TGCAGTGCTAGGGTACGGGGGAGGAACACTGAAGCTTTCTTT,CSARVRGRNTEAFF
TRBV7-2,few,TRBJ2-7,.,TGTGCCAGCAGCTTAGTCCCGACTAGTATTTACGAGCAGTACTTC,CASSLVPTSIYEQYF
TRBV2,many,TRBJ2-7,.,TGTGCCAGCATAGGCTACTCCTACGAGCAGTACTTC,CASIGYSYEQYF
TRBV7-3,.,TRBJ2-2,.,TGTGCCAGCAGCCGTGGTGGGGGTGTCGGGGAGCTGTTTTTT,CASSRGGGVGELFF
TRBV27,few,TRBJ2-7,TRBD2,TGTGCCAGCAGCGTCGGGACAGGATCTAGCGGGGGTAATCACGAGCAGTACTTC,CASSVGTGSSGGNHEQYF
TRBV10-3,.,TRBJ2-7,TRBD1,TGTGCCATCAGTGAGTCGATACGGACAGGGATAGGCGGGCGACTCAACGAGCAGTACTTC,CAISESIRTGIGGRLNEQYF
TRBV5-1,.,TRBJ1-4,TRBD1,TGCGCCAGCAGCTTGACGAGACAGGGGACGGGTGAAAAACTGTTTTTT,CASSLTRQGTGEKLFF
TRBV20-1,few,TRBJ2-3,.,TGCAGTGCTAGAGCGCGGTTCACAGGCACAGATACGCAGTATTTT,CSARARFTGTDTQYF